This T cell receptor beta chain was identified in a study of blood T cell repertoires in COVID-19. As for the study in general: There were acute and convalescent COVID-19 samples, and they came from the United States, Italy and Spain. From T cells, B-cell-depleted T cells, or PBMCs came the material, which was cDNA or gDNA.

The table came from immunoSEQ multiplex PCR; TCRdb's copy has only in-frame clones and leaves some out. Of about 140,000 clones listed, over 60% are singletons. Trimming cost V 1 base and J 4 bases; bases outside gene matches: 2. This CDR3 region has 14 residues. Per germline, CDR1 LGHDT and CDR2 YNNKEL (reference sequence). Sequencing input: peripheral blood. The TCR sequence derives from a man over 45 with acute or convalescent COVID-19. The V and J genes are TRBV3-1 (or the pseudogene TRBV3-2) and TRBJ2-3; TRBD1 matches at 7 bases. The DNA for the CDR3 is TGTGCCAGCAGCCAAGGGACAGGTGCAGATACGCAGTATTTT. Encoded protein: CASSQGTGADTQYF.